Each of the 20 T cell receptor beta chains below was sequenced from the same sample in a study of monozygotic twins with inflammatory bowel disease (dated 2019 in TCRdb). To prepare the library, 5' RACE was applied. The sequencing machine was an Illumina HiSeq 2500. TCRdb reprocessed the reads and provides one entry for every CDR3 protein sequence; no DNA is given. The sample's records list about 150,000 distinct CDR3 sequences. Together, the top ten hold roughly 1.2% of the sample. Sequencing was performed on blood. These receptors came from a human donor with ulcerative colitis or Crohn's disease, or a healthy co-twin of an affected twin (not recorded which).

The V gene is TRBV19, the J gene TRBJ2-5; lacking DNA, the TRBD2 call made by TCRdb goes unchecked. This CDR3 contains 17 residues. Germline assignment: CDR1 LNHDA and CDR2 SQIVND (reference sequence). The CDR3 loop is CASSMFRPSGSTETQYF.

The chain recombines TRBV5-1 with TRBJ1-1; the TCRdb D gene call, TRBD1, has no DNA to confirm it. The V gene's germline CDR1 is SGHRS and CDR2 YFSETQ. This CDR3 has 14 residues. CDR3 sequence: CASSFGRGETEAFF. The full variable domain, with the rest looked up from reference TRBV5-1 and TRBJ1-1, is KAGVTQTPRYLIKTRGQQVTLSCSPISGHRSVSWYQQTPGQGLQFLFEYFSETQRNKGNFPGRFSGRQFSNSRSEMNVSTLELGDSALYLCASSFGRGETEAFFGQGTRLTVV.

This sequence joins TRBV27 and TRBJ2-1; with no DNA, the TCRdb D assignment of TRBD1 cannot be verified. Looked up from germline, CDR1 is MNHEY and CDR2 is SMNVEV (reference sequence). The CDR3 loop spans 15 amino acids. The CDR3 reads CASSLGPPSYNEQFF.

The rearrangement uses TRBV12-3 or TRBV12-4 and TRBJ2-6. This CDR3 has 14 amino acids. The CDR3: CASSLESGANVLTF.

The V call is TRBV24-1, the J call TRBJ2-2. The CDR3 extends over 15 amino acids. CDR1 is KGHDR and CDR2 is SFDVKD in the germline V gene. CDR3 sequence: CATSDPAANTGELFF.

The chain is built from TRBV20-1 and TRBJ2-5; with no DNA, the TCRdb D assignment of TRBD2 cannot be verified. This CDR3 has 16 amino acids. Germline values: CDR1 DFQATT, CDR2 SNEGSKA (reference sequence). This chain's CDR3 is CSAEGLAGVGQETQYF.

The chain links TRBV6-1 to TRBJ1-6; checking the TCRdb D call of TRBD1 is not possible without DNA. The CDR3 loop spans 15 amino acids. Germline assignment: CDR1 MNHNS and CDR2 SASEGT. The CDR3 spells CASRPTGSGDSPLHF.

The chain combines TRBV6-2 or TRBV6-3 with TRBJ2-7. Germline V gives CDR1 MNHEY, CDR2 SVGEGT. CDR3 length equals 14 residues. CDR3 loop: CASSYRAASYEQYF.

The CDR3 is CASSPRTDTGELFF. The V call is TRBV5-4, the J call TRBJ2-2; absent DNA, TCRdb's TRBD1 call cannot be checked. The CDR3 runs to 14 residues. CDR1 is SGHNT, CDR2 YYREEE, per germline (reference sequence).

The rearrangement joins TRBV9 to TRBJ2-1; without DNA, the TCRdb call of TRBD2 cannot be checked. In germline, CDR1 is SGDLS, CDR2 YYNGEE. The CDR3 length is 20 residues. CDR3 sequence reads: CASSDPGLAGGDGDYNEQFF.

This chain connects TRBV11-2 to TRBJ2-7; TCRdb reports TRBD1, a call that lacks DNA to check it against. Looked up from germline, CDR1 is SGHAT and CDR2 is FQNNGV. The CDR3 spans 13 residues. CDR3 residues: CASSFRVAYEQYF.

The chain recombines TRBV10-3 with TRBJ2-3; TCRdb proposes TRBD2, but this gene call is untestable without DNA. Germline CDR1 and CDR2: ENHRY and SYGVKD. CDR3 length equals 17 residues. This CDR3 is CAISTPPDGSLGDTQYF.

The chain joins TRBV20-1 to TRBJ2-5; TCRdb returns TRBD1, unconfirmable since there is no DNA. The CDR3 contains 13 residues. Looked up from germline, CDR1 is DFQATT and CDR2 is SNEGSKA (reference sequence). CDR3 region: CSAISDREKTQYF.

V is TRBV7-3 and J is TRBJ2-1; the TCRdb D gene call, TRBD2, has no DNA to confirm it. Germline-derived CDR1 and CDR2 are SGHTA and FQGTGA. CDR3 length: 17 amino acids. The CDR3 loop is CASSLGGRLADYNEQFF.

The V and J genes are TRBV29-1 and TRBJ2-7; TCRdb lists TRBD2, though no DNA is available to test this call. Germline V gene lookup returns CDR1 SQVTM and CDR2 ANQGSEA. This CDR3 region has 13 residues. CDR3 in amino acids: CSVEELAGVEQYF.

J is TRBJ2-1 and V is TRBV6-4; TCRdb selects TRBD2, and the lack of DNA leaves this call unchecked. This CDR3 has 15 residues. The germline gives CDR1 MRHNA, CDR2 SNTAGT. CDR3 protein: CASSANPGTSGEQFF.

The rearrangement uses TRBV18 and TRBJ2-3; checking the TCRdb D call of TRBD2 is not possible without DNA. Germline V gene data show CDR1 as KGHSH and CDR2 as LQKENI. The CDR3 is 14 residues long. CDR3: CDVRLAGTDTTQYF. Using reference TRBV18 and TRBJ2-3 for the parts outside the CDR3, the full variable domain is NAGVMQNPRHLVRRRGQEARLRCSPMKGHSHVYWYRQLPEEGLKFMVYLQKENIIDESGMPKERFSAEFPKEGPSILRIQQVVRGDSAAYFCDVRLAGTDTTQYFGPGTRLTVL.

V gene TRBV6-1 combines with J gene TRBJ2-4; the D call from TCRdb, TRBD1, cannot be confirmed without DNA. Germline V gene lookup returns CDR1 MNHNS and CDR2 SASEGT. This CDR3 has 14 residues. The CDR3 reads CASARGVTKNIQYF.

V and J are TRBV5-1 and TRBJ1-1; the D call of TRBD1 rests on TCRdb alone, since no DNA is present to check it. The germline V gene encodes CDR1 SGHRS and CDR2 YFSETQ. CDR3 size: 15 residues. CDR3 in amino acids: CASSFVHTGDTEAFF.

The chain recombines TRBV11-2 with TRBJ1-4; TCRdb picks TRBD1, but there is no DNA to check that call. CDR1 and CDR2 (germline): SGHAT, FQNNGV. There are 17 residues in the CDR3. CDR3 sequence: CASSLDRPAAGGEKLFF.